This entry is about one T cell receptor beta chain. Its antigen is not identified. This entry belongs to a study of T cells in Graves' hyperthyroidism and ophthalmopathy. Whole-study findings and limits: Prediction of ophthalmopathy progression came a median about 6 months pre-onset. Appearing also in blood were most of the thyroid clonotypes expanded above 0.001.

Patients having uncontrolled infection, another autoimmune disease, pregnancy or lactation were not included. It was RNA transcripts that yielded the amplified TCR beta CDR3 regions. A set of HTBI primers served as the primers for a first-round RT-PCR of the TCR CDR3. TCRdb independently ran MiXCR on the multiplex PCR reads; one entry per CDR3 protein. The data show approximately 590,000 distinct CDR3 sequences, with roughly 14% seen just once and roughly 7.3% held by the top ten. The CDR3 covers 15 residues. Germline assignment: CDR1 SGDLS and CDR2 YYNGEE. The ends lost 0 bases at V and 4 bases at J; junction bases unmatched: 4.

Sequences were obtained from blood. The chain recombines TRBV9 with TRBJ2-3; 8 positions match TRBD2. This TCR came from a woman in her twenties or thirties with Graves' hyperthyroidism. The CDR3 region has the DNA TGTGCCAGCAGCGTAGCGGGACTAGTCCCAGATACGCAGTATTTT. It is translated as CASSVAGLVPDTQYF.